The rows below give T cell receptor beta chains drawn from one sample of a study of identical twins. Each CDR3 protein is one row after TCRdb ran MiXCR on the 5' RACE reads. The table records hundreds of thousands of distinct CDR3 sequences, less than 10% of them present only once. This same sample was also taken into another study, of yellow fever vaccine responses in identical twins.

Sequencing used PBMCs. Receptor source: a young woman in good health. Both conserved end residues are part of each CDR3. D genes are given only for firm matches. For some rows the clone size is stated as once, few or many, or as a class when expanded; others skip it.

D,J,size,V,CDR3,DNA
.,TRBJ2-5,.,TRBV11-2,CASSFLVYEETQYF,TGTGCCAGCAGCTTCTTAGTATACGAGGAGACCCAGTACTTC
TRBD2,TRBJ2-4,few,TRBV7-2,CASSPGGGGREKNIQYF,TGTGCCAGCAGCCCCGGGGGAGGCGGGAGGGAAAAAAACATTCAGTACTTC
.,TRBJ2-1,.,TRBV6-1,CASSEQYNEQFF,TGTGCCAGCAGTGAACAGTACAATGAGCAGTTCTTC
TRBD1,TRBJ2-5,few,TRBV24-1,CATSDRTPNDRAETQYF,TGTGCCACCAGTGATCGAACCCCTAACGACAGGGCGGAGACCCAGTACTTC
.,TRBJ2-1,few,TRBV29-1,CSVSDSSYNEQFF,TGCAGCGTTTCCGATAGCTCCTACAATGAGCAGTTCTTC
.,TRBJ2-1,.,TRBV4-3,CASSQFLAGLIDEQFF,TGCGCCAGCAGCCAATTCCTCGCGGGATTAATCGATGAGCAGTTCTTC
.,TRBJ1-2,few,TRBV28,CASSASSGYGYTF,TGTGCCAGCAGCGCGAGCTCTGGCTATGGCTACACCTTC
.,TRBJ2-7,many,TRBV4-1,CASSQVLASSYEQYF,TGCGCCAGCAGCCAAGTTTTGGCGAGCTCCTACGAGCAGTACTTC
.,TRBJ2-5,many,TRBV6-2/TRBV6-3,CASSNSAETQYF,TGTGCCAGCAGTAATTCGGCGGAGACCCAGTACTTC
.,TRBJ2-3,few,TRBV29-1,CSVGDTRTDTQYF,TGCAGCGTTGGAGACACCCGCACAGATACGCAGTATTTT
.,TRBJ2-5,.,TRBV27,CASRSGRVQETQYF,TGTGCCAGCAGGAGCGGCCGGGTCCAAGAGACCCAGTACTTC
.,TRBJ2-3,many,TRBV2,CAGGAGTKDTDTQYF,TGTGCCGGGGGGGCCGGGACAAAAGACACAGATACGCAGTATTTT
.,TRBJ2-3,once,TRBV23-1,CASSQYREPATDTQYF,TGCGCCAGCAGTCAATACAGGGAGCCCGCTACAGATACGCAGTATTTT
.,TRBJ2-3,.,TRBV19,CASSVGNTQYF,TGTGCCAGTAGTGTAGGGAATACGCAGTATTTT
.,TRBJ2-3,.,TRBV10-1,CASSDYADTQYF,TGCGCCAGCAGTGACTACGCAGATACGCAGTATTTT
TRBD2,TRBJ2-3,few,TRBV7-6,CASSWDTSGGSTDTQYF,TGTGCCAGCAGCTGGGACACTAGCGGGGGTAGCACAGATACGCAGTATTTT
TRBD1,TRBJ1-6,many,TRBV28,CASTTTGGYNSPLHF,TGTGCCAGCACCACTACAGGGGGATATAATTCACCCCTCCACTTT
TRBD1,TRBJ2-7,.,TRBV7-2,CASSSSGGQGGEQYF,TGTGCCAGCAGCTCCAGTGGCGGACAGGGAGGCGAGCAGTACTTC
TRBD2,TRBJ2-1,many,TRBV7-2,CASSLRSGRTSDEQFF,TGTGCCAGCAGTCTAAGGAGCGGGAGGACTTCGGATGAGCAGTTCTTC
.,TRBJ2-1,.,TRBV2,CASSQKGGSFDNEQFF,TGTGCCAGCAGCCAAAAGGGGGGCAGTTTCGACAATGAGCAGTTCTTC
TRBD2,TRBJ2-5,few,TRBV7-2,CASSLDAGAGGETQYF,TGTGCCAGCAGCTTAGACGCGGGGGCGGGGGGAGAGACCCAGTACTTC
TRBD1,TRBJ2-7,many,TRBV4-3,CASSPRTGPYEQYF,TGCGCCAGCAGCCCACGGACAGGCCCCTACGAGCAGTACTTC
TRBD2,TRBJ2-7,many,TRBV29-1,CSVGLIAGGNEQYF,TGCAGCGTTGGACTCATAGCGGGAGGAAACGAGCAGTACTTC
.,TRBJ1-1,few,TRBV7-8,CASSLGGFGTEAFF,TGTGCCAGCAGTTTAGGGGGGTTTGGGACTGAAGCTTTCTTT
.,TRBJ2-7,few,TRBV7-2,CASSLAVGAKNYEQYF,TGTGCCAGCAGCTTAGCGGTCGGGGCTAAAAACTACGAGCAGTACTTC
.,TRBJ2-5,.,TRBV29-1,CSGNQGGETQYF,TGCAGCGGCAATCAGGGTGGCGAGACCCAGTACTTC
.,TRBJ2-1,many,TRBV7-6,CASSLFPQGVREQFF,TGTGCCAGCAGCTTATTTCCACAGGGAGTTCGGGAGCAGTTCTTC
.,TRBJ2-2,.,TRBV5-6,CASSLFGYDTGELFF,TGTGCCAGCAGCTTGTTCGGCTATGATACCGGGGAGCTGTTTTTT
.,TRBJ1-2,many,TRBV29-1,CSLADDPNYGYTF,TGCAGCCTGGCGGACGACCCTAACTATGGCTACACCTTC
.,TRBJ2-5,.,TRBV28,CASSLAVRRGPETQYF,TGTGCCAGCAGTTTAGCGGTCAGGCGAGGGCCAGAGACCCAGTACTTC
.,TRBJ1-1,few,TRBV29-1,CSVPSRGKGTEAFF,TGCAGCGTTCCTTCGAGAGGGAAGGGAACTGAAGCTTTCTTT
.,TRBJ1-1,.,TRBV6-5,CASGGVNTEAFF,TGTGCCAGCGGTGGGGTGAACACTGAAGCTTTCTTT
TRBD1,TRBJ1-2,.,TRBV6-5,CASSSPGQGANYGYTF,TGTGCCAGCAGTTCGCCGGGACAGGGAGCTAACTATGGCTACACCTTC
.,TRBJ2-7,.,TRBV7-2,CASSPQSGLAAF,TGTGCCAGCAGCCCCCAGTCAGGGCTAGCCGCCTTC
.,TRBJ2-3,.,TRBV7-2,CASSLAPALDTQYF,TGTGCCAGCAGCTTAGCGCCGGCCCTGGATACGCAGTATTTT
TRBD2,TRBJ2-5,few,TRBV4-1,CASSQESGLAGAAYF,TGCGCCAGCAGCCAAGAATCGGGACTAGCGGGAGCGGCGTACTTC
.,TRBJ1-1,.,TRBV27,CASSIWGAGTEAFF,TGTGCCAGCAGTATTTGGGGGGCAGGCACTGAAGCTTTCTTT
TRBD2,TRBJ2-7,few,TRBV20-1,CSANGLVFNEQYF,TGCAGTGCGAACGGACTAGTGTTTAACGAGCAGTACTTC
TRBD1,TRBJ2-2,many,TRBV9,CASSVGDRGRSGELFF,TGTGCCAGCAGCGTAGGGGACAGGGGGCGGTCCGGGGAGCTGTTTTTT
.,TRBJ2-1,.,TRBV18,CASSPDTAQQFF,TGTGCCAGCTCACCAGACACAGCCCAGCAGTTCTTC
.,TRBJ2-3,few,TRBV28,CASSTPRVDTQYF,TGTGCCAGCAGTACCCCCAGGGTAGATACGCAGTATTTT
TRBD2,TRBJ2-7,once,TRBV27,CASSRVGAGAYEQYF,TGTGCCAGCAGTCGGGTGGGAGCGGGGGCCTACGAGCAGTACTTC
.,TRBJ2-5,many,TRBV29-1,CSVGPGSETQYF,TGCAGCGTTGGCCCCGGGAGTGAGACCCAGTACTTC
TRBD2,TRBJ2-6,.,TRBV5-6,CASSLFAGLADSGANVLTF,TGTGCCAGCAGCTTGTTCGCGGGACTAGCGGACTCTGGGGCCAACGTCCTGACTTTC
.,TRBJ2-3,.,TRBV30,CAWSGWVSDTQYF,TGTGCCTGGAGTGGTTGGGTTTCAGATACGCAGTATTTT
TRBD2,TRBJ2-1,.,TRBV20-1,CSARDLLAGGLNEQFF,TGCAGTGCTAGAGATTTACTAGCGGGGGGTCTCAATGAGCAGTTCTTC
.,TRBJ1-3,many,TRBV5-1,CASSLTAGNTIYF,TGCGCCAGCAGCTTGACAGCTGGAAACACCATATATTTT
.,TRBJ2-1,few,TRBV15,CATSREVGLYNEQFF,TGTGCCACCAGCAGAGAGGTTGGTCTGTACAATGAGCAGTTCTTC
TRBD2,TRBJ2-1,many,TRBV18,CASSAGTSGSLDEQFF,TGTGCCAGCTCGGCCGGGACTAGCGGGAGTTTGGATGAGCAGTTCTTC
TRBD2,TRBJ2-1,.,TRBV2,CASRTSGWDVEQFF,TGTGCCAGCCGTACTAGCGGGTGGGACGTGGAGCAGTTCTTC
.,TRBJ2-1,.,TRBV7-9,CASRISGKGSYNEQFF,TGTGCCAGTAGAATTTCCGGGAAAGGGTCCTACAATGAGCAGTTCTTC